The 19 T cell receptor beta chains in this list originate from one sample, sequenced in a study of T cell responses to AZD1222 COVID-19 vaccine. TCRdb's table, derived via immunoSEQ multiplex PCR, lists solely in-frame clones and lacks some. The sample contains fewer than 100,000 clones, less than 85% of which appear only once. Sequenced material: peripheral blood, taken 28 days after the second AZD1222 dose. The receptors here all came from an adult who received the AZD1222 COVID-19 vaccine.

This clone occurred once. The chain uses TRBV9 and TRBJ2-1, with 12 nucleotides matching TRBD2. Trimming at V came to 3 bases and at J to 1 base, leaving 2 bases not matched to a gene. The germline gives CDR1 SGDLS, CDR2 YYNGEE. The CDR3 sequence is 16 residues long. Here the CDR3 reads CASSASGGASYNEQFF. CDR3 nucleotides: TGTGCCAGCAGCGCTAGCGGGGGGGCGTCCTACAATGAGCAGTTCTTC.

This clone was seen once. The chain is built from TRBV6-5 and TRBJ2-7; 7 bases agree with TRBD1. Germline CDR1 MNHEY, CDR2 SVGAGI. V dropped 2 bases and J dropped 3; count of bases not matched to a gene: 1. CDR3 length: 13 amino acids. CDR3 protein: CASSYRTGYEQYF. CDR3 coding DNA: TGTGCCAGCAGTTACCGGACAGGCTACGAGCAGTACTTC.

The rearrangement joins TRBV20-1 to TRBJ1-1; D remains ambiguous. The CDR3 spans 11 residues. Germline lookup yields CDR1 DFQATT and CDR2 SNEGSKA (reference sequence). The V and J ends lost 2 bases and 0 bases respectively, with 1 base between them. For the CDR3, the DNA is TGCAGTGCTAGACTGAACACTGAAGCTTTCTTT. Its protein product is CSARLNTEAFF.

CDR3 in amino acids: CASSLAVSDNEQFF. Here the CDR3 DNA reads TGTGCCAGCAGCTTAGCGGTGAGCGACAATGAGCAGTTCTTC. This chain joins TRBV7-2 and TRBJ2-1; no definite D call. The CDR3 has 14 amino acids. V was clipped by 0 bases and J by 5 bases, with 8 bases between them. Germline V gene lookup returns CDR1 SGHTA and CDR2 FQGNSA.

The V gene is TRBV5-1, the J gene TRBJ2-1; 9 bases are shared with TRBD1. The CDR3 loop spans 18 amino acids. With 4 bases clipped from V and 1 base from J, the junction kept 12 bases outside the gene matches. Germline CDR1 and CDR2: SGHRS and YFSETQ. The CDR3 sequence: CASSNRDRAVGSYNEQFF. The CDR3 DNA follows: TGCGCCAGCAGCAACCGGGACAGGGCGGTTGGTTCCTACAATGAGCAGTTCTTC.

This chain uses TRBV12-3 or TRBV12-4 with TRBJ1-2, with no clear D. The ends were cut back, 4 bases at V and 6 bases at J, with 9 bases in the middle. This CDR3 contains 12 residues. The chain's CDR3 is CASSYLANGYTF. The DNA of the CDR3 is TGTGCCAGCAGTTATTTAGCAAATGGCTACACCTTC.

V usage is TRBV19 and J usage is TRBJ2-6; no clear D. Per the germline V gene, CDR1 is LNHDA and CDR2 is SQIVND (reference sequence). Trimming shortened V by 3 bases and J by 0 bases, and 9 bases separated the two germline ends. CDR3 length: 16 amino acids. CDR3 residues: CASSITHSSGANVLTF. The CDR3 coding sequence is TGTGCCAGTAGTATCACTCACAGCTCTGGGGCCAACGTCCTGACTTTC.

This rearrangement joins TRBV6-5 to TRBJ2-5; 10 nucleotides agree with TRBD2. The CDR3 contains 16 residues. Germline CDR1 and CDR2: MNHEY and SVGAGI. The trim removed 2 bases at V and 5 bases at J, leaving 8 bases unmatched. The CDR3 DNA reads as TGTGCCAGCAGTTACGGGAGCGGGGGGGCGTGGGAGACCCAGTACTTC. Translating it yields CASSYGSGGAWETQYF.

A single count supports this clone. The chain employs TRBV7-2 and TRBJ1-1, with TRBD1 as a possible D gene (6 bases). Per germline, CDR1 SGHTA and CDR2 FQGNSA. The V and J ends lost 7 bases and 1 base respectively, with 10 bases between them. CDR3 length: 13 residues. The CDR3 DNA follows: TGTGCCAGCACCCTAGGGGGGAACACTGAAGCTTTCTTT. It specifies CASTLGGNTEAFF.

The rearrangement uses TRBV7-3 and TRBJ2-6; D is unclear. Germline V CDR1 and CDR2: SGHTA, FQGTGA. Trimming shortened V by 5 bases and J by 0 bases, and 8 bases separated the two germline ends. The CDR3 totals 15 residues. CDR3 coding DNA: TGTGCCAGCAGCGCTGGACGCTCTGGGGCCAACGTCCTGACTTTC. This codes for CASSAGRSGANVLTF.

V usage is TRBV2 and J usage is TRBJ2-1; 9 bases fit TRBD1. Germline CDR1 and CDR2: SNHLY and FYNNEI. The V segment lost 1 base and the J segment 8 bases; nucleotides outside the gene matches: 3. The CDR3 covers 14 residues. The DNA for the CDR3 is TGTGCCAGCAGTGAAGGACAGGGGGGGGATGAGCAGTTCTTC. Encoded protein: CASSEGQGGDEQFF.

The V and J genes are TRBV12-3 or TRBV12-4 and TRBJ2-1; D remains unclear. Trimming left V 5 bases short and J 7 bases short, with 12 bases between. The CDR3 contains 13 residues. The CDR3 bases are TGTGCCAGCAGTCCCCGAAATGGGAATGAGCAGTTCTTC. Translated: CASSPRNGNEQFF.

The chain combines TRBV27 with TRBJ1-6, with 9 nucleotides matching TRBD1. The J segment lost 4 bases and the V segment lost 8 bases, leaving 3 bases of the junction unmatched. This CDR3 spans 14 amino acids. The germline V gene has CDR1 MNHEY and CDR2 SMNVEV (reference sequence). This CDR3 reads CASQDRGYNSPLHF. The CDR3 nucleotides read TGTGCCAGCCAGGACAGGGGTTATAATTCACCCCTCCACTTT.

V gene TRBV28 combines with J gene TRBJ2-7, with 9 bases identical to TRBD1. Germline CDR1 reads MDHEN; CDR2 reads SYDVKM. Trimming at V came to 7 bases and at J to 3 bases, leaving 10 bases not matched to a gene. This CDR3 contains 15 residues. The CDR3 nucleotides are TGTGCCAGCAACCCCGGAGGACAGGGGCTCTACGAGCAGTACTTC. Translating gives CASNPGGQGLYEQYF. Based on the CDR3 plus reference TRBV28 and TRBJ2-7, the full variable domain is DVKVTQSSRYLVKRTGEKVFLECVQDMDHENMFWYRQDPGLGLRLIYFSYDVKMKEKGDIPEGYSVSREKKERFSLILESASTNQTSMYLCASNPGGQGLYEQYFGPGTRLTVT.

The chain recombines TRBV15 with TRBJ2-1; 7 bases align to TRBD1. J lost 5 bases, V lost 5 bases, and 12 bases had no gene match. Germline V gives CDR1 LNHNV, CDR2 YYDKDF (reference sequence). This CDR3 region has 16 residues. CDR3 DNA: TGTGCCACCAGCCGATCCCTGGGACAGCCTAACAATGAGCAGTTCTTC. Translated, it gives CATSRSLGQPNNEQFF. Drawing the rest from reference TRBV15 and TRBJ2-1, the complete variable domain is DAMVIQNPRYQVTQFGKPVTLSCSQTLNHNVMYWYQQKSSQAPKLLFHYYDKDFNNEADTPDNFQSRRPNTSFCFLDIRSPGLGDTAMYLCATSRSLGQPNNEQFFGPGTRLTVL.

J is TRBJ1-4 and V is TRBV5-4, with 7 bases that match TRBD1. The germline V gene encodes CDR1 SGHNT and CDR2 YYREEE (reference sequence). The CDR3 totals 13 residues. J gave up 12 bases and V 5 bases, and 10 bases lay outside the gene matches. The CDR3 region is CASSSSGQGELFF. The CDR3 DNA reads TGTGCCAGCAGTTCATCGGGGCAGGGGGAACTGTTTTTT.

The chain couples TRBV11-3 to TRBJ1-1, with TRBD1 identical over 9 bases. Per germline, CDR1 SGHNT and CDR2 YENEEA. V dropped 6 bases and J dropped 1; count of bases not matched to a gene: 6. The CDR3 is made up of 15 amino acids. The CDR3 spells CASRPGTGTNTEAFF. DNA of the CDR3: TGTGCCAGCAGGCCCGGGACAGGGACGAACACTGAAGCTTTCTTT.

The chain joins TRBV5-6 to TRBJ2-1, with D possibly being TRBD2 (5 bases). The CDR3 length is 12 residues. Germline V lookup: CDR1 SGHDT, CDR2 YYEEEE. The ends were cut back, 4 bases at V and 8 bases at J, with 10 bases in the middle. The chain's CDR3 is CASSRRFHEQFF. In nucleotides, the CDR3 is TGTGCCAGCAGCCGGAGGTTCCATGAGCAGTTCTTC.

This chain connects TRBV2 to TRBJ2-7; 11 bases fit TRBD1. Germline loops: CDR1 SNHLY, CDR2 FYNNEI. This CDR3 region has 15 residues. J was trimmed by 5 bases and V by 6 bases; bases with no gene match: 9. The CDR3 reads CASRAGTGGFDEQYF. The CDR3 nucleotides read TGTGCCAGCAGGGCCGGGACAGGGGGGTTCGACGAGCAGTACTTC.